This T cell receptor beta chain was recorded in a study of T-cell reconstitution after alpha-beta-depleted transplantation in children. During its preparation, the TCRbeta library received unique molecular identifiers. A single record per CDR3 protein comes from TCRdb applying MiXCR to the PCR reads. This table has roughly 300,000 distinct CDR3 sequences, about 9.4% appearing once. The sample was PBMCs from the stem cell graft donor, taken from the stem cell graft. This sequence was found in a human donor who donated a stem cell graft to a child with acute lymphoblastic leukemia.

The CDR3 DNA reads TGTGCCAGCAGCCAAGTGGAAAATGAGCAGTTCTTC. It specifies CASSQVENEQFF. The chain has TRBV3-1 and TRBJ2-1; D is unresolved. Germline loops: CDR1 LGHDT, CDR2 YNNKEL (reference sequence). Trimming left V 1 base short and J 7 bases short, with 5 bases between. The CDR3 contains 12 residues.